The 27 T cell receptor beta chains given below trace back to one sample, sequenced in a study of T-cell reconstitution after alpha-beta-depleted transplantation in children. Preparation of the TCRbeta library was carried out with unique molecular identifiers. TCRdb analysed the PCR reads with MiXCR anew, one entry per CDR3 protein. This table holds 500,000 to 600,000 distinct CDR3 sequences, approximately 20% found once. The sequencing used PBMCs from the stem cell graft donor, collected from the stem cell graft. The receptors were sampled from a human donor who donated a stem cell graft to a child with acute lymphoblastic leukemia.

This clonotype was picked up a small number of times. This chain joins TRBV5-5 and TRBJ1-1; perhaps TRBD1 as D (5 bases). The germline V gene has CDR1 SGHKS and CDR2 YYEKEE (reference sequence). The CDR3 sequence is 11 residues long. V dropped 5 bases and J dropped 7 bases, with 9 bases sitting between them. The CDR3 DNA follows: TGTGCCAGCAGACGGGACCTTGAAGCTTTCTTT. It is translated as CASRRDLEAFF.

The chain has TRBV12-3 or TRBV12-4 and TRBJ1-5, with 8 positions matching TRBD1. J gave up 4 bases and V 6 bases, and 5 bases lay outside the gene matches. This CDR3 has 14 residues. CDR3 coding DNA: TGTGCCAGCAGACACAGGGGGGGGAATCAGCCCCAGCATTTT. Encoded protein: CASRHRGGNQPQHF.

V usage is TRBV9 and J usage is TRBJ1-4; D unresolved. Trimming took 3 bases from V and 8 from J, leaving 8 bases between them. CDR1 is SGDLS, CDR2 YYNGEE, per germline. The CDR3 length is 12 residues. The CDR3 nucleotides read TGTGCCAGCAGCGGTGGACCAGAAAAACTGTTTTTT. Its protein product is CASSGGPEKLFF.

The V and J genes are TRBV5-5 and TRBJ2-5; perhaps TRBD2 as D (5 bases). V lost 1 base to trimming and J lost 5 bases, with 12 bases between them. The CDR3 extends over 14 amino acids. Germline loops: CDR1 SGHKS, CDR2 YYEKEE (reference sequence). The CDR3 bases are TGTGCCAGCAGCTTGAGTCCGGGAAGCGAGACCCAGTACTTC. Translation: CASSLSPGSETQYF.

This chain uses TRBV4-1 with TRBJ1-2, with unresolved D. Germline V gives CDR1 MGHRA, CDR2 YSYEKL. Trimming pared 0 bases from V and 5 bases from J, leaving 13 bases between. The CDR3 sequence is 15 residues long. The CDR3: CASSQDINFRYGYTF. DNA of the CDR3: TGCGCCAGCAGCCAAGATATCAACTTTCGATATGGCTACACCTTC.

This clonotype was observed once. The DNA of the CDR3 is TGTGCCAGCGGTTGGACAGGGGGAAACACCATATATTTT. It specifies CASGWTGGNTIYF. This sequence joins TRBV6-5 and TRBJ1-3; TRBD1 aligns across 8 bases. Looked up from germline, CDR1 is MNHEY and CDR2 is SVGAGI. Unmatched junction bases numbered 4, after V lost 8 bases and J lost 4 bases. CDR3 length: 13 amino acids.

This clonotype has only a few counts. This chain connects TRBV29-1 to TRBJ2-3; 7 bases are a match to TRBD1. The CDR3 covers 15 residues. The ends lost 6 bases at V and 0 bases at J; junction bases unmatched: 9. Germline CDR1 is SQVTM and CDR2 is ANQGSEA. CDR3 coding DNA: TGCAGCGTAGAGACAGGGATATCTAGCACAGATACGCAGTATTTT. This gives the protein CSVETGISSTDTQYF.

This clonotype was seen a few times. This chain links TRBV15 with TRBJ2-6; TRBD1 or TRBD2 may be the D gene (6 bases each). V gave up 1 base and J gave up 0 bases, with 16 bases separating them. This CDR3 is 19 amino acids long. The V gene's germline CDR1 is LNHNV and CDR2 YYDKDF (reference sequence). CDR3 amino acids: CATSRGPGALDSGANVLTF. In DNA, the CDR3 is TGTGCCACCAGCAGAGGCCCGGGGGCCCTAGACTCTGGGGCCAACGTCCTGACTTTC.

This clonotype has a single count. This chain links TRBV5-1 with TRBJ2-7; D possibly corresponds to TRBD2 (5 bases). The CDR3 runs to 16 residues. Deletions cut 0 bases from V and 2 bases from J, with 15 bases between. Germline CDR1 and CDR2: SGHRS and YFSETQ. CDR3 sequence: CASSLALTSHTYEQYF. CDR3 coding DNA: TGCGCCAGCAGCTTGGCCCTTACTAGTCATACCTACGAGCAGTACTTC.

The genes are TRBV4-1 and TRBJ2-7; D ambiguous. The germline V gene has CDR1 MGHRA and CDR2 YSYEKL. The CDR3 totals 17 residues. Trimming removed 1 base from V and 0 bases from J, with 16 bases in between. CDR3: CASSQGYRTAFSYEQYF. The DNA of the CDR3 is TGCGCCAGCAGCCAAGGATACCGGACGGCTTTCTCCTACGAGCAGTACTTC.

This CDR3 reads CASSLVRSYGYTF. The CDR3 region has the DNA TGCGCCAGCAGCTTGGTACGGAGCTATGGCTACACCTTC. V gene TRBV5-1 combines with J gene TRBJ1-2, with D unclear. The germline gives CDR1 SGHRS, CDR2 YFSETQ. CDR3 size: 13 residues. V lost 0 bases and J 4 bases, leaving 7 bases between the germline ends.

The gene calls are TRBV6-6 and TRBJ1-2; 7 bases fit TRBD1. Germline CDR1 and CDR2: MNHNY and SVGAGI (reference sequence). V trimming: 10 bases; J trimming: 7 bases; junction bases outside the gene matches: 9. This CDR3 spans 12 amino acids. The CDR3 DNA follows: TGTGCCAATCGAGGGGGCGCAGGTGGCTACACCTTC. Amino acids: CANRGGAGGYTF.

The chain has TRBV3-1 and TRBJ1-5; the D is unclear. This CDR3 is built from 14 residues. CDR1 LGHDT and CDR2 YNNKEL come from the germline V gene (reference sequence). Trimming left V 2 bases short and J 0 bases short, with 5 bases between. In DNA, the CDR3 is TGTGCCAGCAGCCAAAGAGCTAGCAATCAGCCCCAGCATTTT. Amino acid sequence: CASSQRASNQPQHF.

This rearrangement joins TRBV20-1 to TRBJ2-5; weak D call: TRBD2 (5 bases). CDR1 and CDR2 (germline): DFQATT, SNEGSKA (reference sequence). The V end lost 5 bases, the J end lost 4 bases, and 20 bases lay between the germline ends. This CDR3 is built from 15 residues. CDR3 DNA: TGCAGTGCTGCCCCCGGGGTGATGACGTCAGAGACCCAGTACTTC. Translation: CSAAPGVMTSETQYF.

This clonotype was seen a few times. This chain connects TRBV7-9 to TRBJ2-1; 7 bases agree with TRBD2. This CDR3 is built from 17 residues. V shed 6 bases and J 7 bases; nucleotides not matched to a gene: 18. Germline V gene lookup returns CDR1 SEHNR and CDR2 FQNEAQ (reference sequence). The CDR3 reads CASSSTSIRPSGNEQFF. The CDR3 DNA is TGTGCCAGCAGTTCGACTAGCATCCGACCGAGTGGGAATGAGCAGTTCTTC.

The chain combines TRBV4-1 with TRBJ1-5, with D unclear. V was pared by 0 bases and J by 2 bases, with 5 bases between. The length of the CDR3 is 14 residues. Germline CDR1 is MGHRA and CDR2 is YSYEKL. This CDR3 reads CASSQEIGNQPQHF. In nucleotides, the CDR3 is TGCGCCAGCAGCCAAGAAATCGGCAATCAGCCCCAGCATTTT.

This clonotype was seen a few times. The chain joins TRBV11-1 to TRBJ2-1; 10 bases agree with TRBD2. In germline, CDR1 is SGHAT, CDR2 FQDESV (reference sequence). The J segment lost 0 bases and the V segment lost 7 bases, leaving 12 bases of the junction unmatched. The CDR3 has 18 residues. The CDR3 spells CASTPRVAGGSSYNEQFF. Written as DNA, the CDR3 is TGTGCCAGCACCCCCAGAGTAGCGGGGGGAAGCTCCTACAATGAGCAGTTCTTC. The variable domain in full, completed from reference TRBV11-1 and TRBJ2-1, reads EAEVAQSPRYKITEKSQAVAFWCDPISGHATLYWYRQILGQGPELLVQFQDESVVDDSQLPKDRFSAERLKGVDSTLKIQPAELGDSAMYLCASTPRVAGGSSYNEQFFGPGTRLTVL.

This rearrangement joins TRBV4-2 to TRBJ2-5; D call uncertain. V gave up 1 base and J gave up 4 bases, with 13 bases separating them. Germline CDR1 LGHNA, CDR2 YNFKEQ. This CDR3 contains 15 residues. The CDR3 DNA is TGTGCCAGCAGCCAAGCGATAACGGCCACAGAGACCCAGTACTTC. Residues: CASSQAITATETQYF.

This clonotype was found a few times. V usage is TRBV5-1 and J usage is TRBJ2-1; D may be TRBD2 (5 bases). V was shortened by 0 bases and J by 0 bases, with 16 bases between the two germline ends. Germline CDR1 reads SGHRS; CDR2 reads YFSETQ. This CDR3 spans 18 amino acids. CDR3 nucleotide sequence: TGCGCCAGCAGCTTGGCTCCTAGCCCCTCCTCCTCCTACAATGAGCAGTTCTTC. It is translated as CASSLAPSPSSSYNEQFF.

This clonotype has a count of ten or more. The CDR3 is CSVEDSGALEGFF. CDR3 nucleotides: TGCAGCGTTGAAGATTCAGGTGCACTAGAGGGATTCTTC. The V call is TRBV29-1, the J call TRBJ2-1, with D possibly being TRBD2 (5 bases). CDR1 is SQVTM and CDR2 is ANQGSEA in the germline V gene. Trimming shortened V by 0 bases and J by 16 bases, and 19 bases separated the two germline ends. The CDR3 has 13 residues.

This clonotype was detected a few times. The chain uses TRBV29-1 and TRBJ2-1; TRBD2 agrees at 13 bases. Germline V gene sequence: CDR1 SQVTM, CDR2 ANQGSEA. The CDR3 extends over 19 amino acids. V gave up 0 bases and J gave up 5 bases; unmatched junction bases: 13. The CDR3: CSVEDFGGLAGVRDNEQFF. CDR3 bases: TGCAGCGTTGAAGATTTCGGAGGACTAGCGGGAGTAAGGGACAATGAGCAGTTCTTC.

By proportion, this clonotype is medium-sized (0.01 to 0.1%). The V and J genes are TRBV20-1 and TRBJ2-7; 7 bases agree with TRBD1. Germline V gene data show CDR1 as DFQATT and CDR2 as SNEGSKA (reference sequence). CDR3 length: 14 residues. V lost 0 bases and J lost 3; bases outside the gene matches: 5. The CDR3 loop is CSARDRDSYYEQYF. The CDR3 DNA follows: TGCAGTGCTAGAGATAGGGACAGTTACTACGAGCAGTACTTC.

The rearrangement uses TRBV12-3 or TRBV12-4 and TRBJ2-1, with 8 positions matching TRBD2. V was clipped by 3 bases and J by 4 bases; unmatched bases: 11. The length of the CDR3 is 17 residues. The CDR3 loop reads CASSFSGDPLMYNEQFF. DNA of the CDR3: TGTGCCAGCAGTTTTAGCGGGGACCCCCTCATGTACAATGAGCAGTTCTTC.

The chain has TRBV20-1 and TRBJ2-2; no clear D. This CDR3 spans 13 amino acids. V shed 5 bases and J shed 1 base, with 8 bases lying between them. The germline V gene has CDR1 DFQATT and CDR2 SNEGSKA (reference sequence). CDR3 loop: CSAFILNTGELFF. Written as DNA, the CDR3 is TGCAGTGCTTTCATCTTGAACACCGGGGAGCTGTTTTTT.

A few counts support this clonotype. The gene calls are TRBV5-1 and TRBJ2-7, with 7 bases aligning to TRBD1. Germline V gene sequence: CDR1 SGHRS, CDR2 YFSETQ. V shed 2 bases, J shed 1 base, and the junction held 6 bases outside the gene matches. The CDR3 has 15 residues. Here the CDR3 reads CASSFGTALSYEQYF. The CDR3, as DNA: TGCGCCAGCAGCTTCGGGACAGCTCTTTCCTACGAGCAGTACTTC.

The chain has TRBV5-1 and TRBJ2-7, with 7 bases aligning to TRBD1. Germline CDR1 reads SGHRS; CDR2 reads YFSETQ. Germline trimming cut 1 base from V and 2 bases from J; bases unmatched to any gene: 6. CDR3 length: 15 residues. This CDR3 reads CASSLLGTATYEQYF. The DNA of the CDR3 is TGCGCCAGCAGCTTGCTCGGGACAGCAACCTACGAGCAGTACTTC.

This clonotype was counted a single time. The gene calls are TRBV11-2 and TRBJ2-1, with TRBD2 matching 7 bases. The V gene's germline CDR1 is SGHAT and CDR2 FQNNGV. The CDR3 loop spans 16 amino acids. With 5 bases clipped from V and 0 bases from J, the junction kept 7 bases outside the gene matches. The chain's CDR3 is CASSPIAGGSYNEQFF. In DNA, the CDR3 is TGTGCCAGCAGCCCCATAGCGGGTGGCTCCTACAATGAGCAGTTCTTC.